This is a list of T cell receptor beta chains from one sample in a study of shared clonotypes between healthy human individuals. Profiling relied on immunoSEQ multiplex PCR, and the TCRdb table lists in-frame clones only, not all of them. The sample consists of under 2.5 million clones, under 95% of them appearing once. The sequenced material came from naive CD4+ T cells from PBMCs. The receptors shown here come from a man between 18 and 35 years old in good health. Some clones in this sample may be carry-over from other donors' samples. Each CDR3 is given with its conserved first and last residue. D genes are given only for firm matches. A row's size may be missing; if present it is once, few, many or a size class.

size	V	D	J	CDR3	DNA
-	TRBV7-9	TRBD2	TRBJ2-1	CASSSLAGVSYNEQFF	TGTGCCAGCAGCTCGTTAGCGGGTGTCTCCTACAATGAGCAGTTCTTC
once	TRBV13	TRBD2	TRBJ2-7	CASSLAPFGRAHEQYF	TGTGCCAGCAGCTTAGCCCCGTTCGGGAGGGCCCACGAGCAGTACTTC
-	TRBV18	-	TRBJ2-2	CASSPGPRPIAGELFF	TGTGCCAGCTCACCAGGGCCAAGGCCCATCGCCGGGGAGCTGTTTTTT
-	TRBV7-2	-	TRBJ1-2	CASSLVLGQQYGYTF	TGTGCCAGCAGCTTAGTTTTGGGGCAGCAATATGGCTACACCTTC
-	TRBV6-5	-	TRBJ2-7	CASSVSGGLFYEQYF	TGTGCCAGCAGTGTTTCAGGGGGACTTTTCTACGAGCAGTACTTC
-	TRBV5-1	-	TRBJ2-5	CASSLLGRETQYF	TGCGCCAGCAGCTTGCTGGGCCGGGAGACCCAGTACTTC
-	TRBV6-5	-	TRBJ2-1	CASSVGYNEQFF	TGTGCCAGCAGTGTAGGGTACAATGAGCAGTTCTTC
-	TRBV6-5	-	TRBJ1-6	CASSYQDSPLHF	TGTGCCAGCAGTTACCAAGATTCACCCCTCCACTTT
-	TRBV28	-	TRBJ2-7	CASIHRGAKRAYEQYF	TGTGCCAGCATACATCGCGGGGCTAAAAGGGCCTACGAGCAGTACTTC
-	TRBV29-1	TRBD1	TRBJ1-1	CSVQGLGTEAFF	TGCAGCGTACAGGGGCTGGGCACTGAAGCTTTCTTT
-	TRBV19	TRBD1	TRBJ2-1	CASSIDRTGANEQFF	TGTGCCAGTAGTATAGACCGGACAGGAGCTAATGAGCAGTTCTTC
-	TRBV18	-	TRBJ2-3	CASSLLGPSTDTQYF	TGTGCCAGCTCACTACTAGGACCTAGCACAGATACGCAGTATTTT
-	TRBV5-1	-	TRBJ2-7	CASSSGDRYYEQYF	TGCGCCAGCAGCTCGGGGGACAGATACTACGAGCAGTACTTC
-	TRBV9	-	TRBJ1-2	CASSVGWGGEYGYTF	TGTGCCAGCAGCGTAGGGTGGGGAGGGGAGTATGGCTACACCTTC
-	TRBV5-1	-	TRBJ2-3	CASSLASGDTDTQYF	TGCGCCAGCAGCTTGGCAAGTGGTGACACAGATACGCAGTATTTT
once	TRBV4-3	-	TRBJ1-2	CASSQDPRGDYGYTF	TGCGCCAGCAGCCAAGATCCCCGGGGTGACTATGGCTACACCTTC
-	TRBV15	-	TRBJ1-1	CATSRVGRNTEAFF	TGTGCCACCAGCAGAGTAGGCAGGAACACTGAAGCTTTCTTT
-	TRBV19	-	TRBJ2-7	CASYVLDPSAYEQYF	TGTGCCAGTTATGTCCTCGACCCCTCGGCCTACGAGCAGTACTTC
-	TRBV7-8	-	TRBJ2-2	CASSLMGIGTGELFF	TGTGCCAGCAGCTTAATGGGGATCGGAACCGGGGAGCTGTTTTTT
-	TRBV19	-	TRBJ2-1	CASRELAAGASEQFF	TGTGCCAGTAGGGAGCTAGCGGCGGGGGCGAGTGAGCAGTTCTTC
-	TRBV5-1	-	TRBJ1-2	CASSLASGGSYGYTF	TGCGCCAGCAGCTTGGCCTCTGGGGGTAGCTATGGCTACACCTTC
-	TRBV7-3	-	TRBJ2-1	CASSFGLAGEQFF	TGTGCCAGCAGCTTTGGTTTAGCAGGTGAGCAGTTCTTC
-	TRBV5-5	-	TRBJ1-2	CASSRDSNYGYTF	TGTGCCAGCAGCCGGGACTCTAACTATGGCTACACCTTC
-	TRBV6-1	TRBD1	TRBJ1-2	CASSDPGQANGYTF	TGTGCCAGCAGTGACCCGGGACAGGCTAACGGCTACACCTTC
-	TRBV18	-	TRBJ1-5	CASSHNSQGPQHF	TGTGCCAGCTCACACAACTCACAGGGGCCCCAGCATTTT